This T cell receptor (beta chain) was documented in a study of response to subunit inactivated influenza vaccine. Study-level findings and limits: Authors suggested each seasonal flu vaccination may recruit only limited numbers of new T cells.

TCRdb recomputed calls from the RT-PCR reads with MiXCR, one row per CDR3 protein. The table records about 190,000 distinct CDR3 sequences, roughly 14% of them present only once. This clonotype was detected a few times. Its antigen is unknown. This CDR3 has 17 amino acids. The germline V gene encodes CDR1 MNHEY and CDR2 SVGEGT. The ends lost 2 bases at V and 10 bases at J; junction bases unmatched: 14. The sequence derives from a man in his fifties who received an inactivated influenza vaccine. V is TRBV6-2 or TRBV6-3 and J is TRBJ2-1; 10 bases align to TRBD2. This sample comprised CD8+ T cells sorted from PBMCs, obtained 4 to 6 days after vaccination. CDR3 DNA: TGTGCCAGCAGTTACCCCTCTGAAGCGGGGGGGCCCGAGGAGCAGTTCTTC. Its protein is CASSYPSEAGGPEEQFF.